Presented here are 20 T cell receptor beta chains from one specimen sequenced in a study of radiation and T cells in renal cell carcinoma. Described time point: baseline pretreatment blood. Documented treatment: 15 Gy SBRT to primary tumor, nephrectomy 4 weeks later. Only in-frame clones appear in the TCRdb table, and some are missing; sequencing was by immunoSEQ multiplex PCR. The sample records 150,000 or so clones, around 89% being singletons. The specimen comprised blood, sampled from a patient whose treatment included radiotherapy and nephrectomy. The source of these receptors is a woman between 70 and 85 years old with renal cell carcinoma.

This chain uses TRBV5-4 with TRBJ2-7; D perhaps matches TRBD1 (5 bases). The V and J ends lost 2 bases and 2 bases respectively, with 14 bases between them. The CDR3 totals 15 residues. Germline V gene data show CDR1 as SGHNT and CDR2 as YYREEE (reference sequence). In nucleotides, the CDR3 is TGTGCCAGCAGCTTCCCGTATCCAGGGACCTACGAGCAGTACTTC. It encodes CASSFPYPGTYEQYF.

This clone was seen more than once but under ten times. The genes are TRBV2 and TRBJ2-6, with 11 bases that match TRBD1. CDR3 length: 15 residues. Looked up from germline, CDR1 is SNHLY and CDR2 is FYNNEI. J gave up 9 bases and V 7 bases, and 8 bases lay outside the gene matches. DNA of the CDR3: TGTGCCAGCACCTCGGGACAGGGGGTGGGCAACGTCCTGACTTTC. Amino acid sequence: CASTSGQGVGNVLTF.

The genes are TRBV7-2 and TRBJ1-5; a weak D match, TRBD1 (5 bases). V lost 1 base and J 1 base, leaving 11 bases between the germline ends. The CDR3 is 16 amino acids. In germline, CDR1 is SGHTA, CDR2 FQGNSA. The CDR3 DNA is TGTGCCAGCAGCTTAGGGGGGATTGGGAGCAATCAGCCCCAGCATTTT. Translating gives CASSLGGIGSNQPQHF.

This clone was detected only once. V usage is TRBV6-1 and J usage is TRBJ2-2, with 9 positions matching TRBD1. There are 15 residues in the CDR3. Germline trimming cut 5 bases from V and 6 bases from J; bases unmatched to any gene: 7. Looked up from germline, CDR1 is MNHNS and CDR2 is SASEGT. CDR3: CASSLRDREAGELFF. DNA of the CDR3: TGTGCCAGCAGTTTACGGGACAGGGAGGCCGGGGAGCTGTTTTTT.

This clone was seen just once. The chain couples TRBV19 to TRBJ1-5; D is undetermined. This CDR3 has 14 residues. V was cut by 4 bases and J by 7 bases, with 14 bases left in between. CDR1 is LNHDA and CDR2 is SQIVND in the germline V gene (reference sequence). The DNA of the CDR3 is TGTGCCAGTAGTAAGCCCGGCCAGAGACAGCCCCAGCATTTT. It codes for CASSKPGQRQPQHF.

This sequence joins TRBV19 and TRBJ2-3; 8 bases match TRBD2. Germline assignment: CDR1 LNHDA and CDR2 SQIVND (reference sequence). This CDR3 contains 15 residues. V lost 4 bases to trimming and J lost 1 base; unmatched junction nucleotides: 4. CDR3 sequence: CASSNGGAGTDTQYF. The CDR3 DNA sequence: TGTGCCAGTAGTAACGGGGGGGCCGGCACAGATACGCAGTATTTT.

The chain employs TRBV7-3 and TRBJ2-6; perhaps TRBD1 as D (6 bases). Germline values: CDR1 SGHTA, CDR2 FQGTGA. V dropped 5 bases and J dropped 4 bases, with 12 bases sitting between them. The CDR3 has 15 residues. CDR3 sequence (DNA): TGTGCCAGCAGCAACACAGGGTCCGGGGCCAACGTCCTGACTTTC. This encodes CASSNTGSGANVLTF.

The chain recombines TRBV6-1 with TRBJ2-7; D ambiguous. The CDR3 contains 15 residues. The V gene lost 6 bases and the J gene lost 2 bases, with 17 bases spanning the gap. The germline V gene encodes CDR1 MNHNS and CDR2 SASEGT. DNA of the CDR3: TGTGCCAGCAGGAGAGGATATGATGAAACCTACGAGCAGTACTTC. The encoded protein is CASRRGYDETYEQYF.

This chain links TRBV9 with TRBJ1-2, with 9 bases that match TRBD1. Germline lookup yields CDR1 SGDLS and CDR2 YYNGEE. This CDR3 region has 15 residues. J gave up 7 bases and V 4 bases, and 11 bases lay outside the gene matches. The CDR3 nucleotides are TGTGCCAGCAGCCGCCGGACAGGGGCGGATGGTGGCTACACCTTC. Its protein is CASSRRTGADGGYTF.

The CDR3: CASSLERDPMNTEAFF. In nucleotides, the CDR3 is TGTGCCAGCAGCTTAGAAAGGGACCCCATGAACACTGAAGCTTTCTTT. The chain links TRBV7-9 to TRBJ1-1; possibly TRBD1 for D (5 bases). The length of the CDR3 is 16 residues. The germline V and J ends were trimmed by 1 base and 0 bases, with 12 bases remaining between them. CDR1 and CDR2 (germline): SEHNR, FQNEAQ (reference sequence).

As regards this clone: The junction departs from the called germline gene at one end, perhaps through a read error. The chain couples TRBV11-1 to TRBJ1-6; unclear D gene. The CDR3 contains 14 residues. Germline V CDR1 and CDR2: SGHAT, FQDESV (reference sequence). DNA of the CDR3: TGTGCCAGCAGCTTAGATGGCGGAAATTCACCCCTCCTCTTT. Translated: CASSLDGGNSPLLF.

The chain carries TRBV5-1 and TRBJ1-5; 7 nucleotides match TRBD1. CDR3 length equals 14 residues. Trimming removed 2 bases from V and 1 base from J; junction bases left unmatched: 0. Per the germline V gene, CDR1 is SGHRS and CDR2 is YFSETQ. CDR3 sequence reads: CASSLGGSNQPQHF. DNA for the CDR3: TGCGCCAGCAGCTTAGGGGGCAGCAATCAGCCCCAGCATTTT.

The chain uses TRBV13 and TRBJ2-1, with 9 bases fitting TRBD2. V lost 0 bases, J lost 9 bases, and 6 bases stayed unmatched. CDR3 length: 15 residues. Germline V gives CDR1 PRHDT, CDR2 FYEKMQ (reference sequence). This CDR3 is CASSLGPSGGTEQFF. The CDR3 nucleotides read TGTGCCAGCAGCTTAGGCCCCAGCGGGGGGACTGAGCAGTTCTTC.

This clone came up once. The CDR3 spells CASSGSTGTTYEQYF. CDR3 bases: TGTGCCAGCAGTGGGTCGACGGGGACCACCTACGAGCAGTACTTC. The chain has TRBV6-6 and TRBJ2-7; D is possibly TRBD1 or TRBD2 (5 bases each). With 5 bases removed from V and 2 bases from J, the gap between germline ends came to 16 bases. CDR3 length: 15 residues. Germline-derived CDR1 and CDR2 are MNHNY and SVGAGI (reference sequence).

The genes are TRBV7-8 and TRBJ2-1, with D possibly TRBD2 on 5 matching bases. Germline lookup yields CDR1 SGHVS and CDR2 FQNEAQ. CDR3 length equals 12 residues. Trimming left V 5 bases short and J 7 bases short, with 9 bases between. The chain's CDR3 is CASSRTVNEQFF. The CDR3 coding sequence is TGTGCCAGCAGCAGGACTGTGAATGAGCAGTTCTTC.

The rearrangement links TRBV18 to TRBJ2-2, with D unresolved. The CDR3 extends over 17 amino acids. V was trimmed by 4 bases and J by 1 base, leaving 16 bases between them. CDR1 is KGHSH and CDR2 is LQKENI in the germline V gene. CDR3 bases: TGTGCCAGCTCACTCCAGCGAAATACAGAGAACACCGGGGAGCTGTTTTTT. This encodes CASSLQRNTENTGELFF. Looking up the rest from reference TRBV18 and TRBJ2-2 gives the full variable domain: NAGVMQNPRHLVRRRGQEARLRCSPMKGHSHVYWYRQLPEEGLKFMVYLQKENIIDESGMPKERFSAEFPKEGPSILRIQQVVRGDSAAYFCASSLQRNTENTGELFFGEGSRLTVL.

This clone has a single count. The chain couples TRBV5-1 to TRBJ1-1; the match to TRBD1 covers 7 bases. The CDR3 contains 15 residues. V dropped 0 bases and J dropped 5; count of bases not matched to a gene: 7. Per germline, CDR1 SGHRS and CDR2 YFSETQ. In DNA, the CDR3 is TGCGCCAGCAGCTTGGTTGCAGGGGGGAGGACTGAAGCTTTCTTT. Translation gives CASSLVAGGRTEAFF.

The chain combines TRBV7-9 with TRBJ1-2; D uncertain. The CDR3 is 13 residues long. V lost 2 bases, J lost 6 bases, and 10 bases lay in between. Per the germline V gene, CDR1 is SEHNR and CDR2 is FQNEAQ (reference sequence). Written as DNA, the CDR3 is TGTGCCAGCAGCTTAATAGGTGTCAATGGCTACACCTTC. This gives the protein CASSLIGVNGYTF.

The V call is TRBV5-1, the J call TRBJ2-1; TRBD2 aligns across 8 bases. The ends lost 2 bases at V and 3 bases at J; junction bases unmatched: 4. This CDR3 is 15 amino acids long. The V gene's germline CDR1 is SGHRS and CDR2 YFSETQ. CDR3 DNA sequence: TGCGCCAGCAGCTTTACCGGGACTAGCTACAATGAGCAGTTCTTC. Translation: CASSFTGTSYNEQFF.

The rearrangement uses TRBV9 and TRBJ2-5; D ambiguous. Germline V gives CDR1 SGDLS, CDR2 YYNGEE. This CDR3 has 14 amino acids. Trimming stripped 4 bases from V and 0 bases from J, with 10 bases between. In nucleotides, the CDR3 is TGTGCCAGCAGCAGGACGCCCAACCAAGAGACCCAGTACTTC. This sequence encodes CASSRTPNQETQYF.